This T cell receptor (beta chain) was recorded in a study of blood T cells in healthy people across ages. A second 7 to 11 cycle PCR used barcoded and J-beta primers. Every sample produced at least 2.5 million CDR3-containing paired-end reads. TCRdb reanalysed the 5' RACE reads using MiXCR and keeps one entry per CDR3 protein. The sample holds 540,000 or so distinct CDR3 sequences, 40% to 55% seen once. CDR1 is SGHTA, CDR2 FQGTGA, per germline. CDR3 length: 14 amino acids. V was trimmed by 2 bases and J by 4 bases, leaving 10 bases between them. Sequencing input: blood. The chain couples TRBV7-3 to TRBJ2-3, with a possible D match to TRBD1 (5 bases). The clonotype comes from a man of 80 years or more in good health. This CDR3 is CASSLSGQADTQYF. Here the CDR3 DNA reads TGTGCCAGCAGCTTATCTGGACAAGCAGATACGCAGTATTTT.